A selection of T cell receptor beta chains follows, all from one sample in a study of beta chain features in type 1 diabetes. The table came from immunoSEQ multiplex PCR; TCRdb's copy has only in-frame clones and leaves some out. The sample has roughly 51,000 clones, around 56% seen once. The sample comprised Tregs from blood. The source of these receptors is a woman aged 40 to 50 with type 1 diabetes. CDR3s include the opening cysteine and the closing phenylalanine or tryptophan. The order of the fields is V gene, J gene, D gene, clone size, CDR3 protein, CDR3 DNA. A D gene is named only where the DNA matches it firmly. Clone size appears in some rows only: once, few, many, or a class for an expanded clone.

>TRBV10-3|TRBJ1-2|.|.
CAISELNGGYTF
TGTGCCATCAGTGAACTTAACGGGGGCTACACCTTC
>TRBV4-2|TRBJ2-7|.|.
CASSPGLVYEQYF
TGTGCCAGCAGTCCGGGACTTGTCTACGAGCAGTACTTC
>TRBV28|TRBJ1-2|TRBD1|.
CASSTTGVYGYTF
TGTGCCAGCAGTACGACAGGGGTCTATGGCTACACCTTC
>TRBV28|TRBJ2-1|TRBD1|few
CASRGQGAKSYNEQFF
TGTGCCAGCAGAGGTCAGGGGGCGAAGTCCTACAATGAGCAGTTCTTC
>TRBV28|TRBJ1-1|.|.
CASSRWTEAFF
TGTGCCAGCAGTCGGTGGACTGAAGCTTTCTTT
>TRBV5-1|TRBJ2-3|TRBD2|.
CASSLAGLAGGDTQYF
TGCGCCAGCAGCTTGGCTGGACTAGCGGGGGGAGATACGCAGTATTTT
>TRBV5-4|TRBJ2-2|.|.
CASSSGQHGELFF
TGTGCCAGCAGCTCCGGACAGCACGGGGAGCTGTTTTTT
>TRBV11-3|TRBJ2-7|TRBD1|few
CASSLERDSHEQYF
TGTGCCAGCAGCTTAGAACGGGACAGTCACGAGCAGTACTTC
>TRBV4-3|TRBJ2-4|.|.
CASSQAVEQGIQYF
TGCGCCAGCAGCCAAGCCGTGGAACAGGGCATTCAGTACTTC
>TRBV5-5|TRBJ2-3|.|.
CASSLRDTITDTQYF
TGTGCCAGCAGCTTGAGGGACACCATCACAGATACGCAGTATTTT
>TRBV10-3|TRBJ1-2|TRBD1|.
CAISEQGGYGYTF
TGTGCCATCAGTGAACAGGGGGGTTATGGCTACACCTTC
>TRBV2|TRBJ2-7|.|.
CASSEVAAGSVEQYF
TGTGCCAGCAGTGAAGTGGCGGCGGGGAGTGTCGAGCAGTACTTC
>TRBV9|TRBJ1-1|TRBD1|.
CASSAWDRVEAFF
TGTGCCAGCAGCGCCTGGGACAGGGTTGAAGCTTTCTTT
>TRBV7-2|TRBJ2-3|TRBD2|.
CASSQEGLAGTDTQYF
TGCGCCAGCAGCCAAGAGGGACTAGCGGGCACAGATACGCAGTATTTT
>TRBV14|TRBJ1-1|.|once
CASSRDTGSGTEAFF
TGTGCCAGCAGCCGGGACACAGGGTCGGGAACTGAAGCTTTCTTT
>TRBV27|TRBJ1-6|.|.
CASSSTGNSPLHF
TGTGCCAGCAGTTCCACAGGAAATTCACCCCTCCACTTT
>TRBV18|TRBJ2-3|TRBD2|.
CASSPGLDDTQYF
TGTGCCAGCTCACCGGGACTAGATGATACGCAGTATTTT
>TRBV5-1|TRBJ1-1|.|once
CASSGITENTEAFF
TGCGCCAGCAGCGGAATAACAGAGAACACTGAAGCTTTCTTT
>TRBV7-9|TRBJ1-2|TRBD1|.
CASRLPGQDYGYTF
TGTGCCAGCAGATTACCGGGACAGGATTATGGCTACACCTTC
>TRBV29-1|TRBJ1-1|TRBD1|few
CSSWDREVTEAFF
TGCAGCTCATGGGACAGGGAGGTCACTGAAGCTTTCTTT
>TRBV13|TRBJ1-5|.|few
CASSFSPYQPQHF
TGTGCCAGCAGCTTTAGTCCTTATCAGCCCCAGCATTTT
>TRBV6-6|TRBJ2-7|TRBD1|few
CASRPTGVSYEQYF
TGTGCCAGCAGACCGACAGGGGTCTCCTACGAGCAGTACTTC
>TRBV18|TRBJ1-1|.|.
CASSPIQLEAFF
TGTGCCAGCTCACCTATACAGCTTGAAGCTTTCTTT
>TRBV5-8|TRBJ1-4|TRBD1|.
CASSLRTGFEKLFF
TGTGCCAGCAGCTTAAGGACAGGATTTGAAAAACTGTTTTTT
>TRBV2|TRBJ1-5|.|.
CASSEARGEGNQPQHF
TGTGCCAGCAGTGAAGCGCGAGGGGAGGGCAATCAGCCCCAGCATTTT
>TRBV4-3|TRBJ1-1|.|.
CASSHVAGRKTEAFF
TGCGCCAGCAGCCATGTCGCAGGGAGGAAGACTGAAGCTTTCTTT
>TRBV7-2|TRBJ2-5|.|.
CASSLQGRGETQYF
TGTGCCAGCAGCCTTCAGGGGCGGGGGGAGACCCAGTACTTC
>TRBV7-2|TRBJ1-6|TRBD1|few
CASSLVYGTDYNSPLHF
TGTGCCAGCAGCTTAGTTTACGGGACAGACTATAATTCACCCCTCCACTTT
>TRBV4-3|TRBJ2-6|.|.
CASSQGRGGANVLTF
TGCGCCAGCAGCCAAGGCCGCGGTGGGGCCAACGTCCTGACTTTC
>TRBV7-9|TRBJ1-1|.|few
CASSLGTGDTEAFF
TGTGCCAGCAGCTTAGGGACGGGAGACACTGAAGCTTTCTTT
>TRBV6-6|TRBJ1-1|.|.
CASRGLRVSNTEAFF
TGTGCCAGCAGGGGCCTGAGGGTGTCGAACACTGAAGCTTTCTTT
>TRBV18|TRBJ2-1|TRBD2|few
CASSPGLADNEQFF
TGTGCCAGCTCACCGGGACTAGCGGACAATGAGCAGTTCTTC
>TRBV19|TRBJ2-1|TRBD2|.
CASRPPGLASNEQFF
TGTGCCAGTAGACCCCCGGGACTAGCGTCGAATGAGCAGTTCTTC
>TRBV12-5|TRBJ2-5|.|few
CASAESGLGETQYF
TGTGCTAGCGCGGAGAGCGGACTGGGGGAGACCCAGTACTTC
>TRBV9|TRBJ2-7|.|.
CASSVGHSSYEQYF
TGTGCCAGCAGCGTAGGACACAGCTCCTACGAGCAGTACTTC
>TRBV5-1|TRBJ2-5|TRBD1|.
CASSVGTGPGETQYF
TGCGCCAGCAGCGTAGGGACAGGCCCCGGGGAGACCCAGTACTTC
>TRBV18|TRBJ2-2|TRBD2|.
CASSPAGGRNTGELFF
TGTGCCAGCTCACCTGCGGGGGGCCGAAACACCGGGGAGCTGTTTTTT
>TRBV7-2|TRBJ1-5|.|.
CASSLVGAGQPQHF
TGTGCCAGCAGCTTAGTGGGGGCCGGGCAGCCCCAGCATTTT
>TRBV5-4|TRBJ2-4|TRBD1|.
CASSWPVGQGENIQYF
TGTGCCAGCAGCTGGCCCGTAGGTCAGGGGGAAAACATTCAGTACTTC
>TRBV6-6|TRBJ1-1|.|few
CASSPASGTEAFF
TGTGCCAGCAGCCCCGCGTCGGGGACTGAAGCTTTCTTT
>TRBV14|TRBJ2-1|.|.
CASSQDLGGEFF
TGTGCCAGCAGCCAAGATCTCGGAGGGGAGTTCTTC
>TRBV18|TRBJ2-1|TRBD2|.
CASSLRGGNEQFF
TGTGCCAGCTCACTCCGCGGGGGGAATGAGCAGTTCTTC
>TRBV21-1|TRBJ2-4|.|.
CASSKGRTGINIQYF
TGTGCCAGCAGCAAAGGACGGACAGGGATAAACATTCAGTACTTC
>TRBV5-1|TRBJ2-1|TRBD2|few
CASSSGTGGVNEQFF
TGCGCCAGCAGCTCCGGGACTGGGGGGGTCAATGAGCAGTTCTTC
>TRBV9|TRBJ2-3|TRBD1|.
CASSVAAAGGSTDTQYF
TGTGCCAGCAGCGTAGCTGCGGCAGGGGGAAGCACAGATACGCAGTATTTT
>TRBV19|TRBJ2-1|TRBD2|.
CASSPTSGRAGNEQFF
TGTGCCAGTAGTCCCACTAGCGGGAGGGCCGGCAATGAGCAGTTCTTC
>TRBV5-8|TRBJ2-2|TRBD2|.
CASSSGLAINTGELFF
TGTGCCAGCAGCTCAGGACTAGCGATAAACACCGGGGAGCTGTTTTTT
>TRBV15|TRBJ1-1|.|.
CATSGHLNTEAFF
TGTGCCACCAGCGGACACCTGAACACTGAAGCTTTCTTT
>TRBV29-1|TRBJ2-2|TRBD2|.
CSVGRGTGELFF
TGCAGCGTAGGGAGGGGCACCGGGGAGCTGTTTTTT
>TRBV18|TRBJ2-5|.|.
CASSGDSARAQYF
TGTGCCAGCTCCGGGGACTCCGCCCGGGCCCAGTACTTC
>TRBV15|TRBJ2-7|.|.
CATSRDRFTYEQYF
TGTGCCACCAGCAGAGACAGGTTCACCTACGAGCAGTACTTC
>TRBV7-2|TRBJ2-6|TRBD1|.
CASSFQGARGANVLTF
TGTGCCAGCAGCTTTCAGGGGGCGCGCGGGGCCAACGTCCTGACTTTC
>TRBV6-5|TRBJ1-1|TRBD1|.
CASSKQGMNTEAFF
TGTGCCAGCAGTAAACAGGGGATGAACACTGAAGCTTTCTTT
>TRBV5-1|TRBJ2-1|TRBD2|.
CASSLLLAGEDEQFF
TGCGCCAGCAGCCTACTATTAGCGGGGGAGGATGAGCAGTTCTTC
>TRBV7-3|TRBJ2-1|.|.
CASSFSSSVGNEQFF
TGTGCCAGCAGCTTCTCCTCATCGGTCGGCAATGAGCAGTTCTTC
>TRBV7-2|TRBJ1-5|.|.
CASSSERQQPQHF
TGTGCCAGCAGCTCGGAGAGGCAGCAGCCCCAGCATTTT
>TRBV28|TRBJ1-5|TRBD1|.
CASSYLHRGPYQPQHF
TGTGCCAGCAGTTACCTACACAGGGGACCCTATCAGCCCCAGCATTTT